This is a list of T cell receptor beta chains from one sample in a study of blood T cell repertoires in COVID-19. Only in-frame clones appear in the TCRdb table, and some are missing; sequencing was by immunoSEQ multiplex PCR. The sample shows roughly 89,000 clones, about 80% of them seen only once. The sequencing input was peripheral blood. The receptor set was obtained from a woman in her 70s with acute or convalescent COVID-19. CDR3s include the opening cysteine and the closing phenylalanine or tryptophan. Fields, in order: D gene, clone size, V gene, J gene, CDR3 DNA, CDR3 protein. D genes are given only for firm matches. Clone size is shown for a subset of rows, as once, few, many or a class of expanded clone.

D gene: -; clone size: -; V gene: TRBV2; J gene: TRBJ2-2; CDR3 DNA: TGTGCCAGCAGTGAAATTGGTAGGGGTTTAGGAACCGGGGAGCTGTTTTTT; CDR3 protein: CASSEIGRGLGTGELFF
D gene: -; clone size: -; V gene: TRBV20-1; J gene: TRBJ2-3; CDR3 DNA: TGCAGTGCTAGCTTTGCAGATACGCAGTATTTT; CDR3 protein: CSASFADTQYF
D gene: -; clone size: -; V gene: TRBV28; J gene: TRBJ2-7; CDR3 DNA: TGTGCCAGCAGTTACCCCAGGGGGGCGATATCCTACGAGCAGTACTTC; CDR3 protein: CASSYPRGAISYEQYF
D gene: -; clone size: -; V gene: TRBV27; J gene: TRBJ2-5; CDR3 DNA: TGTGCCAGCAGCCGCGCGGACCAAGAGACCCAGTACTTC; CDR3 protein: CASSRADQETQYF
D gene: TRBD1; clone size: once; V gene: TRBV6-6; J gene: TRBJ2-2; CDR3 DNA: TGTGCCAGCAGTTTGAGAGACAGGGGGCGAACCGGGGAGCTGTTTTTT; CDR3 protein: CASSLRDRGRTGELFF
D gene: -; clone size: few; V gene: TRBV5-6; J gene: TRBJ2-1; CDR3 DNA: TGTGCCAGCAGCGGCCGGGGACAAAGTTACAATGAGCAGTTCTTC; CDR3 protein: CASSGRGQSYNEQFF
D gene: -; clone size: -; V gene: TRBV5-1; J gene: TRBJ2-5; CDR3 DNA: TGCGCCAGCAGCTTATCCGGTGGTAGCGTTAAAGAGACCCAGTACTTC; CDR3 protein: CASSLSGGSVKETQYF
D gene: TRBD2; clone size: once; V gene: TRBV9; J gene: TRBJ2-1; CDR3 DNA: TGTGCCAGCAGCGAGGGACTAGCGGGAGGGCCGGAGAGGAATGAGCAGTTCTTC; CDR3 protein: CASSEGLAGGPERNEQFF
D gene: -; clone size: -; V gene: TRBV7-2; J gene: TRBJ2-1; CDR3 DNA: TGTGCCAGCAGCTTGGGCGGGTATTACAATGAGCAGTTCTTC; CDR3 protein: CASSLGGYYNEQFF
D gene: -; clone size: -; V gene: TRBV5-1; J gene: TRBJ2-3; CDR3 DNA: TGCGCCAGCAGTTTAGGGGGGGGCACAGATACGCAGTATTTT; CDR3 protein: CASSLGGGTDTQYF
D gene: -; clone size: -; V gene: TRBV5-4; J gene: TRBJ2-6; CDR3 DNA: TGTGCCAGCAGCTTACCTACAGGCTCTGGGGCCAACGTCCTGACTTTC; CDR3 protein: CASSLPTGSGANVLTF
D gene: -; clone size: -; V gene: TRBV9; J gene: TRBJ2-3; CDR3 DNA: TGTGCCAGCAGCATACTCGGGGGGCCCCCAGATACGCAGTATTTT; CDR3 protein: CASSILGGPPDTQYF
D gene: -; clone size: -; V gene: TRBV12-2; J gene: TRBJ2-1; CDR3 DNA: TGTGCAAGTCGCTCCATCTGGGGAGTGGCGGGGTGGGCACGGAATGAGCAGTTCTTC; CDR3 protein: CASRSIWGVAGWARNEQFF
D gene: -; clone size: -; V gene: TRBV11-1; J gene: TRBJ2-2; CDR3 DNA: TGTGCCAGCAGTTTCGCGACGAACACCGGGGAGCTGTTTTTT; CDR3 protein: CASSFATNTGELFF
D gene: -; clone size: once; V gene: TRBV29-1; J gene: TRBJ2-1; CDR3 DNA: TGCAGCGTTGAAGATCCGCAGGCCCGCCTGTTCTTC; CDR3 protein: CSVEDPQARLFF
D gene: -; clone size: -; V gene: TRBV7-9; J gene: TRBJ2-1; CDR3 DNA: TGTGCCAGCAGCTTAGTTGGCTCGAGGCCCTACATTGAGCAGTTCTTC; CDR3 protein: CASSLVGSRPYIEQFF
D gene: -; clone size: -; V gene: TRBV13; J gene: TRBJ1-1; CDR3 DNA: TGTGCCAGCAGCCTCTCGGGACTCGCCTGGGAGAACACTGAAGCTTTCTTT; CDR3 protein: CASSLSGLAWENTEAFF
D gene: TRBD1; clone size: -; V gene: TRBV28; J gene: TRBJ1-6; CDR3 DNA: TGTGCCAGCAGACGGGACAGTTTTTCACCCCTCCACTTT; CDR3 protein: CASRRDSFSPLHF
D gene: TRBD1; clone size: -; V gene: TRBV6-4; J gene: TRBJ2-5; CDR3 DNA: TGTGCCAGCACATGCCGGGACAGGGAAGAGACCCAGTACTTC; CDR3 protein: CASTCRDREETQYF
D gene: TRBD1; clone size: few; V gene: TRBV7-8; J gene: TRBJ1-2; CDR3 DNA: TGTGCCAGCAGCTTTGGAGGGGACAGCTCTCGGGGCTACACCTTC; CDR3 protein: CASSFGGDSSRGYTF
D gene: -; clone size: -; V gene: TRBV30; J gene: TRBJ1-2; CDR3 DNA: TGTGCCTGGAGGGCTGACTATGGCTACACCTTC; CDR3 protein: CAWRADYGYTF
D gene: TRBD2; clone size: -; V gene: TRBV7-3; J gene: TRBJ2-1; CDR3 DNA: TGTGCCAGCAGCTTTTTCAGCGGGAGTGGTAATGAGCAGTTCTTC; CDR3 protein: CASSFFSGSGNEQFF
D gene: -; clone size: -; V gene: TRBV30; J gene: TRBJ2-5; CDR3 DNA: TGTGCCTGGAGTCCCCTCCTAGAGACCCAGTACTTC; CDR3 protein: CAWSPLLETQYF
D gene: TRBD2; clone size: -; V gene: TRBV29-1; J gene: TRBJ2-3; CDR3 DNA: TGCAGCGTCGTGACTAGCGGGAACACAGATACGCAGTATTTT; CDR3 protein: CSVVTSGNTDTQYF
D gene: -; clone size: -; V gene: TRBV6-2/TRBV6-3; J gene: TRBJ2-1; CDR3 DNA: TGTGCCAGCAGTGGGACTGGCAGCTCCTACAATGAGCAGTTCTTC; CDR3 protein: CASSGTGSSYNEQFF
D gene: TRBD1; clone size: -; V gene: TRBV6-5; J gene: TRBJ1-6; CDR3 DNA: TGTGCCAGCAGCCGCACAGGGGGCGGTAATTCACCCCTCCACTTT; CDR3 protein: CASSRTGGGNSPLHF
D gene: -; clone size: -; V gene: TRBV18; J gene: TRBJ2-7; CDR3 DNA: TGTGCCACCTCCATGGGACAAGCTTACGAGCAGTACTTC; CDR3 protein: CATSMGQAYEQYF
D gene: -; clone size: -; V gene: TRBV12-3/TRBV12-4; J gene: TRBJ1-3; CDR3 DNA: TGTGCCAGCAGTTTGAGCGGAAACACCATATATTTT; CDR3 protein: CASSLSGNTIYF